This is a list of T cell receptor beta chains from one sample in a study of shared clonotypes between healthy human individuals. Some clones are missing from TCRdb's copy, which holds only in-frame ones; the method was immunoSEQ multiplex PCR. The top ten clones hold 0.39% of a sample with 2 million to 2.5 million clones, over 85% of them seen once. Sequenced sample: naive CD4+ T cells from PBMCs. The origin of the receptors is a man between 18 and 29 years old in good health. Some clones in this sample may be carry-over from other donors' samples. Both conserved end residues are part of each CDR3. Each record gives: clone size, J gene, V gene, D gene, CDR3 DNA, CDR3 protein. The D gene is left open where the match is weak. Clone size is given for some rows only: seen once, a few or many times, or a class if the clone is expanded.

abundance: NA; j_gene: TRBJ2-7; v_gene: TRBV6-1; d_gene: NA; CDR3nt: TGTGCCAGCAGTGAAGTCGTCGGGGGCGCGGGGTACGAGCAGTACTTC; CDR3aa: CASSEVVGGAGYEQYF
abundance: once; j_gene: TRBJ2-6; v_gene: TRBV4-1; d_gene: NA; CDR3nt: TGCGCCAGCAGCCAAGTCGCAGGGCTCACGTCCTCTGGGGCCAACGTCCTGACTTTC; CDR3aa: CASSQVAGLTSSGANVLTF
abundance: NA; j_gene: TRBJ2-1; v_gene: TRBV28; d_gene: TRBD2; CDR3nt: TGTGCCAGCAGTTTAGGGACTAGCGGGAGCCCCTACAATGAGCAGTTCTTC; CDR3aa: CASSLGTSGSPYNEQFF
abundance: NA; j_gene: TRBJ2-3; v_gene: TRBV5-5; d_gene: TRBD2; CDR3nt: TGTGCCAGCAGCTTGTATAGCGGGAGTATCACAGATACGCAGTATTTT; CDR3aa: CASSLYSGSITDTQYF
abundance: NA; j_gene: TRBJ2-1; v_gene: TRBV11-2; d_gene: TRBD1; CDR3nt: TGTGCCAGCAGACAAACTCACCGGGACAGGGCATACAATGAGCAGTTCTTC; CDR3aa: CASRQTHRDRAYNEQFF
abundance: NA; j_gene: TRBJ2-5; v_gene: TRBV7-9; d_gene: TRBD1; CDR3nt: TGTGCCAGCAGCCGTGGACAGGGGGAGACCCAGTACTTC; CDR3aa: CASSRGQGETQYF
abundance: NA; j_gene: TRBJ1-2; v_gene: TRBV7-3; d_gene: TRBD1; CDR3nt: TGTGCCAGCAGCCCTAGACAGGGTATGGGCTACACCTTC; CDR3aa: CASSPRQGMGYTF
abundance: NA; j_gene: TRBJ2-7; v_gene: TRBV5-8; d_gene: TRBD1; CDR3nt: TGTGCCAGCAGCCCTGGAAGACAGGGGCGGGAGCAGTACTTC; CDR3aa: CASSPGRQGREQYF
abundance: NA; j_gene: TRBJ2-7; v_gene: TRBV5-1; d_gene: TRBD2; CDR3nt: TGCGCCAGCAGCTTTACTAGCGGGGGCTCCTACGAGCAGTACTTC; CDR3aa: CASSFTSGGSYEQYF
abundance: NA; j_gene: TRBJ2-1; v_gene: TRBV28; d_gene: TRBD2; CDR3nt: TGTGCCAGCAGTTTAGCGGGAGGTGCCTACAATGAGCAGTTCTTC; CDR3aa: CASSLAGGAYNEQFF
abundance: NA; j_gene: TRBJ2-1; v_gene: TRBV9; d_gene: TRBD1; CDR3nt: TGTGCCAGCAGCGTAGGACAGGGCGGTATCTACAATGAGCAGTTCTTC; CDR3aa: CASSVGQGGIYNEQFF
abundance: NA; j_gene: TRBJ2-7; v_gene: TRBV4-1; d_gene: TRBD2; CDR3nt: TGCGCCAGCAGCCAACGACTAGCGGGAGTCCGTGAGGAGCAGTACTTC; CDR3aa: CASSQRLAGVREEQYF
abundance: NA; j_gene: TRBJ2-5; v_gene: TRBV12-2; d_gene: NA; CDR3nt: TGTGCAAGTCGCTTAGCGCAGCCCCAGTACTTC; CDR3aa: CASRLAQPQYF
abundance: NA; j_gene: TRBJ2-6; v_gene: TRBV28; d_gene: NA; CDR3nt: TGTGCCAGCAGGGCGCGCCGCTCTGGGGCCAACGTCCTGACTTTC; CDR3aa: CASRARRSGANVLTF
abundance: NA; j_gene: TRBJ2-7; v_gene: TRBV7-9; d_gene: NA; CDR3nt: TGTGCCAGCAGCTTAGGAGGGACCAATTACGAGCAGTACTTC; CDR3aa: CASSLGGTNYEQYF
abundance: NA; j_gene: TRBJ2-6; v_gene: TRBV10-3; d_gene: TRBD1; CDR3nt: TGTGCCATCAGTGAGGGGACAGGCCTGCGCTCTGGGGCCAACGTCCTGACTTTC; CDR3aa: CAISEGTGLRSGANVLTF
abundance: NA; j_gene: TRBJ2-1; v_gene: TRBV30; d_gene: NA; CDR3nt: TGTGCCTGGAGTGCGGGACTCCCCACCTACAATGAGCAGTTCTTC; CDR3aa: CAWSAGLPTYNEQFF
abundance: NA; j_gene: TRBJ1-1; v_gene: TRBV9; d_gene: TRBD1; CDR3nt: TGTGCCAGCAGCAAAACCGGGACAGGGCTCCCTAGGGACACTGAAGCTTTCTTT; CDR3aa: CASSKTGTGLPRDTEAFF
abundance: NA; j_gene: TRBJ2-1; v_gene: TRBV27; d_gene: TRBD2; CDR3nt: TGTGCCAGTGTACTAGCGGGAGTATTGAATGAGCAGTTCTTC; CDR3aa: CASVLAGVLNEQFF
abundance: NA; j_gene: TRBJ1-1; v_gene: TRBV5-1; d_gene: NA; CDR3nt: TGCGCCAGCAGCTTGGTAGGGGTTGGAACTGAAGCTTTCTTT; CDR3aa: CASSLVGVGTEAFF
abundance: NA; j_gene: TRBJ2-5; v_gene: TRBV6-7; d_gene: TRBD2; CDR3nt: TGTGCCAGCAACCCTGGACTAGTACGGGGGGAAGAGACCCAGTACTTC; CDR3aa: CASNPGLVRGEETQYF
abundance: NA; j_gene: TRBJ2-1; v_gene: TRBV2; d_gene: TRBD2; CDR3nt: TGTGCCAGCAGTGAGCTAGCGGGACCCTACAATGAGCAGTTCTTC; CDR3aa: CASSELAGPYNEQFF
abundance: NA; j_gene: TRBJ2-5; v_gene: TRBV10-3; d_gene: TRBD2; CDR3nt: TGTGCCATCAGTCAGACTAGCGGCCAAGAGACCCAGTACTTC; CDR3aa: CAISQTSGQETQYF
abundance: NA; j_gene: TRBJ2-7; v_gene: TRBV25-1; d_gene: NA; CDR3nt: TGTGCCTGTTCGGAGGGCCGGCCCTACGAGCAGTACTTC; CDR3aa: CACSEGRPYEQYF
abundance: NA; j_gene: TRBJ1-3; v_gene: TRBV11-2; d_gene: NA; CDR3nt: TGTGCCAGCAGCTCTATAGGTGGGGGAAACACCATATATTTT; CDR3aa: CASSSIGGGNTIYF
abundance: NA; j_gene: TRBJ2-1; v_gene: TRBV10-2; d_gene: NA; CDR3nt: TGCGCCAGCCTCTTAGGGGGGAACAATGAGCAGTTCTTC; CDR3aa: CASLLGGNNEQFF
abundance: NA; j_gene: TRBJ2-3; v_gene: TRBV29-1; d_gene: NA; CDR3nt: TGCAGCGTTGATGGGTCAGATACGCAGTATTTT; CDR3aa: CSVDGSDTQYF
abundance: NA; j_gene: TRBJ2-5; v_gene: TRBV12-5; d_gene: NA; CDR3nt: TGTGCTAGTGGCATGACAGGCGGCGAGACCCAGTACTTC; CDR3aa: CASGMTGGETQYF
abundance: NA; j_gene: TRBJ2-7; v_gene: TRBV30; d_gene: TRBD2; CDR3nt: TGTGCCTGGAGGCCCGGACTAGCGGGAGTCGGGGAGCAGTACTTC; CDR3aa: CAWRPGLAGVGEQYF
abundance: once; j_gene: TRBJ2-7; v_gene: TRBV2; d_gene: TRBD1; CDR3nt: TGTGCCAGCAGCCGACAGGGATACGAGCAGTACTTC; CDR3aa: CASSRQGYEQYF
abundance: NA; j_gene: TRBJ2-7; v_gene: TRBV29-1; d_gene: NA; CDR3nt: TGCAGCGTTGCTGTGGTGGCCAACTCCTACGAGCAGTACTTC; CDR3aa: CSVAVVANSYEQYF
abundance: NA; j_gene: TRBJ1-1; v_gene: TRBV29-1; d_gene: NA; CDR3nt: TGCAGCGTTGAAAGACCCTTGAACACTGAAGCTTTCTTT; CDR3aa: CSVERPLNTEAFF
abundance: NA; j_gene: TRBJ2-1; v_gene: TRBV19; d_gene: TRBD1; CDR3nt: TGTGCCAGTAGTATAGGTGGGACAGGGGCCTACAATGAGCAGTTCTTC; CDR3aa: CASSIGGTGAYNEQFF
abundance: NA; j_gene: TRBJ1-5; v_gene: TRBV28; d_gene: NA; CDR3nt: TGTGCCAGCAGTACCTCTGGTCAGCCCCAGCATTTT; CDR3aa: CASSTSGQPQHF
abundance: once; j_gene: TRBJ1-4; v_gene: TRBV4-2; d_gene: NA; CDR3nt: TGTGCCAGCAGCCAACGACCAGGGGCAACTAATGAAAAACTGTTTTTT; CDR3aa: CASSQRPGATNEKLFF
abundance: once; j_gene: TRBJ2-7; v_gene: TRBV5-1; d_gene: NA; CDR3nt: TGCGCCAGCAAGGACCCCAGCGTCGAGCAGTACTTC; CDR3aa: CASKDPSVEQYF
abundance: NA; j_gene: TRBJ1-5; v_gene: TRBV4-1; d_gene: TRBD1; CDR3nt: TGCGCCAGCAGCCCTGGTCGGGGACAGAGCAATCAGCCCCAGCATTTT; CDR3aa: CASSPGRGQSNQPQHF
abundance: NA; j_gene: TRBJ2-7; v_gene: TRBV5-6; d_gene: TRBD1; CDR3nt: TGTGCCAGCAGCTTGGTCGGACAGGGCCCCCACGAGCAGTACTTC; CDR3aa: CASSLVGQGPHEQYF
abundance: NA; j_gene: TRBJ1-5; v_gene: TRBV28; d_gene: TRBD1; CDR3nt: TGTGCCAGTTCACAAAGCAGGGGGGCTCGTCAGCCCCAGCATTTT; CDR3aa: CASSQSRGARQPQHF
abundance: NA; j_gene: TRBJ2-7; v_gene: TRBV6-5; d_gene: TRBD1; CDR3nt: TGTGCCAGCAGTTCGACAGGGGGCGGGTACGAGCAGTACTTC; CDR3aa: CASSSTGGGYEQYF
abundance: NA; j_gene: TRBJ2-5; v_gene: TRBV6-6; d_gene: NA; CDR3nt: TGTGCCAGCAAGACCGACGGGTTGGAGACCCAGTACTTC; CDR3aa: CASKTDGLETQYF
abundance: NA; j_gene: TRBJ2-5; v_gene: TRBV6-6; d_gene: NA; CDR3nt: TGTGCCAGCAGTTACAAGGAGACCCAGTACTTC; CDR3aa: CASSYKETQYF
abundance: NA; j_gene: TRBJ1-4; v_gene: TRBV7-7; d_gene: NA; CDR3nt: TGTGCCAGCAGCCCAAACGCGGGTGAAAAACTGTTTTTT; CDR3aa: CASSPNAGEKLFF
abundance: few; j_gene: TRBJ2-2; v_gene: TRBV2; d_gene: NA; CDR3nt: TGTGCCAGCAGTGAAGTCCGGACTGGGGAGCTGTTTTTT; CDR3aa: CASSEVRTGELFF